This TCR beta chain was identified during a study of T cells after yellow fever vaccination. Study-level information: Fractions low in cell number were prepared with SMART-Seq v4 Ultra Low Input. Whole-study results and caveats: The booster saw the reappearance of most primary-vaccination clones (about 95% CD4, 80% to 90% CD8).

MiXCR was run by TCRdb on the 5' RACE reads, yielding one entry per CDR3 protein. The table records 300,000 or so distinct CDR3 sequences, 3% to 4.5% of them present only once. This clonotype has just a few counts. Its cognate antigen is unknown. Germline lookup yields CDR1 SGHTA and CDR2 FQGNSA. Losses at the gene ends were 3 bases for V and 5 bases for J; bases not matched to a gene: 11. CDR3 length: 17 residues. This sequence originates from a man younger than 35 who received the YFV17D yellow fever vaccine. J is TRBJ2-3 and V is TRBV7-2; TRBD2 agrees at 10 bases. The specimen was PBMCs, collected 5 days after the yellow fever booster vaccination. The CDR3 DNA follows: TGTGCCAGCAGCTTCACACTAGCGGGGCCCCTCGTAGATACGCAGTATTTT. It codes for CASSFTLAGPLVDTQYF. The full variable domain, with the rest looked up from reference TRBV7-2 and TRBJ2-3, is GAGVSQSPSNKVTEKGKDVELRCDPISGHTALYWYRQSLGQGLEFLIYFQGNSAPDKSGLPSDRFSAERTGGSVSTLTIQRTQQEDSAVYLCASSFTLAGPLVDTQYFGPGTRLTVL.